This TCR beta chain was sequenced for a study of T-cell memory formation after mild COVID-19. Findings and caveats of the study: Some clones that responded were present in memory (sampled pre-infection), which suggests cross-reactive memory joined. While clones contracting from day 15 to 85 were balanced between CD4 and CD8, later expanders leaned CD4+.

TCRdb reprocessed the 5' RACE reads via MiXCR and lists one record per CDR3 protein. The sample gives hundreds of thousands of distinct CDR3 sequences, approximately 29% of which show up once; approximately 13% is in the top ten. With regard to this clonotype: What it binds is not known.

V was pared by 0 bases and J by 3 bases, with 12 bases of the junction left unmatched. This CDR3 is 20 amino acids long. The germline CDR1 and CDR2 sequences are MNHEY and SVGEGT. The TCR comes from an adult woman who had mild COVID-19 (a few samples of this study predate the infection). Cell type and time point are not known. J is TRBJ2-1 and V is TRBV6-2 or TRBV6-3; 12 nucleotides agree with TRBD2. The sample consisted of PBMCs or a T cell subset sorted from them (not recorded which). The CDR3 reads CASSYSSSGGAEGGYNEQFF. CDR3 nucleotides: TGTGCCAGCAGTTACTCTTCTAGCGGGGGGGCCGAGGGAGGCTACAATGAGCAGTTCTTC.